A single sample gave rise to the 13 T cell receptor beta chains below, sequenced in a study of naive and memory T cell subsets. The library had UMIs added by 3' ligation of an oligonucleotide to TCR cDNA. Four PCR rounds used nested alpha and beta constant region primers plus the SP2 primer. TCRdb re-called the 5' RACE reads with MiXCR, one entry per CDR3 protein. The sample has roughly 62,000 distinct CDR3 sequences, 7% to 8.5% seen once; the top ten hold 9% to 10%. Receptor source: a male donor in good health.

This clonotype was seen at least ten times. V gene TRBV5-6 combines with J gene TRBJ1-5; D not certain. The V end was cut by 3 bases, the J end by 3 bases, with 10 bases between. The CDR3 contains 14 residues. CDR1 and CDR2 (germline): SGHDT, YYEEEE. CDR3 in DNA: TGTGCCAGCAGCTGGCGGGGAAACAATCAGCCCCAGCATTTT. It codes for CASSWRGNNQPQHF. Combining the CDR3 with reference TRBV5-6 and TRBJ1-5 gives the whole variable domain DAGVTQSPTHLIKTRGQQVTLRCSPKSGHDTVSWYQQALGQGPQFIFQYYEEEERQRGNFPDRFSGHQFPNYSSELNVNALLLGDSALYLCASSWRGNNQPQHFGDGTRLSIL.

This clonotype was counted ten times or more. This rearrangement joins TRBV5-1 to TRBJ1-5, with D possibly TRBD1 on 5 matching bases. This CDR3 has 13 residues. Germline V gene lookup returns CDR1 SGHRS and CDR2 YFSETQ. V lost 4 bases and J lost 4, with 9 bases in between. The CDR3 reads CASSLGPNQPQHF. In DNA form, the CDR3 reads TGCGCCAGCAGCCTGGGACCGAATCAGCCCCAGCATTTT.

This clonotype has at least ten counts. The V call is TRBV7-2, the J call TRBJ2-3, with a possible D match to TRBD2 (6 bases). Per germline, CDR1 SGHTA and CDR2 FQGNSA. Trimming cost V 4 bases and J 7 bases, with 18 bases left between them. CDR3 size: 15 residues. As DNA, the CDR3 is TGTGCCAGCAGCTCCACTAGCCTCCCCCCTTATACGCAGTATTTT. The encoded protein is CASSSTSLPPYTQYF.

The genes are TRBV5-8 and TRBJ2-3, with D possibly TRBD2 on 7 matching bases. Germline CDR1 and CDR2: SGHTS and YDEGEE. This CDR3 is 14 amino acids long. V was trimmed by 3 bases and J by 8 bases, leaving 16 bases between them. The DNA of the CDR3 is TGTGCCAGCAGCTGGGGGCCTAGCGGCTCTACGCAGTATTTT. Its protein is CASSWGPSGSTQYF.

J is TRBJ2-2 and V is TRBV7-9; the match to TRBD1 covers 9 bases. The trim removed 5 bases at V and 5 bases at J, leaving 6 bases unmatched. CDR1 is SEHNR, CDR2 FQNEAQ, per germline (reference sequence). This CDR3 contains 15 residues. In nucleotides, the CDR3 is TGTGCCAGCAGCCTGGGGACAGGGAGAACCGGGGAGCTGTTTTTT. Residues: CASSLGTGRTGELFF.

This clonotype was seen a handful of times. The chain joins TRBV5-1 to TRBJ2-1; TRBD2 might be the D (6 bases). CDR1 is SGHRS and CDR2 is YFSETQ in the germline V gene. CDR3 length equals 15 residues. The ends were cut back, 4 bases at V and 7 bases at J, with 18 bases in the middle. CDR3 sequence: CASSGDSELGNEQFF. For the CDR3, the DNA is TGCGCCAGCAGCGGGGACTCCGAATTGGGAAATGAGCAGTTCTTC.

The chain couples TRBV6-5 to TRBJ2-1; tentative D call: TRBD2 (5 bases). Trimming took off 0 bases at V and 8 bases at J, with 8 bases between the two ends. The germline V gene has CDR1 MNHEY and CDR2 SVGAGI. The CDR3 has 13 residues. The CDR3 DNA reads TGTGCCAGCAGTTACTCCGTCGGGGATGAGCAGTTCTTC. It yields the protein CASSYSVGDEQFF.

The chain has TRBV5-1 and TRBJ2-3, with a possible D match to TRBD2 (7 bases). The V end lost 0 bases, the J end lost 0 bases, and 11 bases lay between the germline ends. Germline CDR1 is SGHRS and CDR2 is YFSETQ. This CDR3 has 16 amino acids. The CDR3 loop reads CASSLGGGRSTDTQYF. The DNA for the CDR3 is TGCGCCAGCAGCTTGGGCGGGGGCCGGAGCACAGATACGCAGTATTTT. Together with reference TRBV5-1 and TRBJ2-3, the CDR3 gives the full variable domain: KAGVTQTPRYLIKTRGQQVTLSCSPISGHRSVSWYQQTPGQGLQFLFEYFSETQRNKGNFPGRFSGRQFSNSRSEMNVSTLELGDSALYLCASSLGGGRSTDTQYFGPGTRLTVL.

The gene calls are TRBV27 and TRBJ2-2; 7 bases align to TRBD2. The CDR3 is 18 amino acids. V lost 2 bases to trimming and J lost 3 bases; unmatched junction nucleotides: 12. Germline V gene data show CDR1 as MNHEY and CDR2 as SMNVEV (reference sequence). The CDR3 region has the DNA TGTGCCAGCAGTTTAGCGCGGGGGAGGACGGACCACACCGGGGAGCTGTTTTTT. As protein: CASSLARGRTDHTGELFF.

In its sample, this clonotype was seen a few times. The V and J genes are TRBV5-4 and TRBJ2-1; 11 bases fit TRBD1. The ends lost 4 bases at V and 0 bases at J; junction bases unmatched: 0. CDR1 and CDR2 (germline): SGHNT, YYREEE (reference sequence). The CDR3 has 15 amino acids. In DNA form, the CDR3 reads TGTGCCAGCAGCGGGACAGGGGGCTCCTACAATGAGCAGTTCTTC. This gives the protein CASSGTGGSYNEQFF.

V gene TRBV5-4 combines with J gene TRBJ1-3, with D perhaps TRBD1 (6 bases). CDR1 and CDR2 from the germline V gene are SGHNT and YYREEE (reference sequence). V was clipped by 4 bases and J by 2 bases, with 13 bases between them. The CDR3 has 15 amino acids. CDR3 nucleotides: TGTGCCAGCAGCCGTGGGGGCCAGCCTGGAAACACCATATATTTT. This sequence encodes CASSRGGQPGNTIYF.

This clonotype was seen ten or more times. This chain links TRBV7-9 with TRBJ2-1, with 12 bases lining up with TRBD2. Germline V gene lookup returns CDR1 SEHNR and CDR2 FQNEAQ (reference sequence). CDR3 length: 15 residues. After removal of 5 bases from V and 6 bases from J, the junction contained 5 bases not matched to a gene. CDR3 loop: CASSIWTSGTNEQFF. The CDR3 region has the DNA TGTGCCAGCAGCATATGGACTAGCGGGACCAATGAGCAGTTCTTC.

This clonotype was counted many times. V gene TRBV7-2 combines with J gene TRBJ2-3, with 10 bases lining up with TRBD2. The V and J ends lost 3 bases and 3 bases, in that order; junction bases with no gene match: 9. Looked up from germline, CDR1 is SGHTA and CDR2 is FQGNSA. The CDR3 totals 17 residues. The CDR3 bases are TGTGCCAGCAGCTTTGCCCAACTAGCGGGGAAAACAGATACGCAGTATTTT. Amino acids: CASSFAQLAGKTDTQYF.